The 10 T cell receptor beta chains below come from one sample, sequenced in a study of brain T cells in children with intractable seizures. Sequenced by immunoSEQ multiplex PCR; TCRdb stores in-frame clones only, minus some. The table records hundreds of thousands of clones, approximately 93% of them present only once. Time point in this sample: blood from clinic visit 5 months post-surgery; TSC patient then seizure free. Sequenced here: peripheral blood, sampled 4 to 5 months after surgery. Receptors originate from a boy younger than two with tuberous sclerosis and intractable seizures.

The genes are TRBV7-9 and TRBJ2-3; D is perhaps TRBD2 (5 bases). CDR3 length equals 15 residues. Germline CDR1 is SEHNR and CDR2 is FQNEAQ (reference sequence). Between the trimmed V and J ends, which lost 1 base and 0 bases, there was a span of 8 bases. For the CDR3, the DNA is TGTGCCAGCAGCTTAGGGCAGCGGAGCACAGATACGCAGTATTTT. Amino acids: CASSLGQRSTDTQYF.

This chain connects TRBV5-6 to TRBJ2-7; TRBD2 matches 12 bases. V dropped 3 bases and J dropped 7; count of bases not matched to a gene: 5. Germline CDR1 and CDR2: SGHDT and YYEEEE. The CDR3 totals 14 residues. The CDR3 DNA reads TGTGCCAGCAGCTGGACTAGCGGGGCCTTAGAGCAGTACTTC. This codes for CASSWTSGALEQYF.

The chain carries TRBV5-1 and TRBJ2-7, with 7 nucleotides matching TRBD1. This CDR3 contains 14 residues. Per the germline V gene, CDR1 is SGHRS and CDR2 is YFSETQ. J lost 5 bases, V lost 5 bases, and 10 bases had no gene match. Here the CDR3 DNA reads TGCGCCAGCAGGGTCGGGACAGTAGCACACGAGCAGTACTTC. Translated, it gives CASRVGTVAHEQYF.

This chain uses TRBV29-1 with TRBJ1-2; TRBD1 agrees at 7 bases. Trimming removed 6 bases from V and 8 bases from J; junction bases left unmatched: 9. The CDR3 is 12 amino acids. Germline V gives CDR1 SQVTM, CDR2 ANQGSEA. The CDR3 is CSVETGYRGYTF. In DNA form, the CDR3 reads TGCAGCGTCGAGACAGGGTATAGGGGCTACACCTTC.

The rearrangement uses TRBV5-4 and TRBJ1-2, with a tentative D call TRBD1 (6 bases). The germline V gene has CDR1 SGHNT and CDR2 YYREEE (reference sequence). Trimming cost V 1 base and J 0 bases, with 10 bases left between them. The CDR3 loop spans 15 amino acids. DNA of the CDR3: TGTGCCAGCAGCTTGACAGGGACTACTAACTATGGCTACACCTTC. It is translated as CASSLTGTTNYGYTF.

This sequence joins TRBV24-1 and TRBJ2-6; D is ambiguous. With 4 bases removed from V and 0 bases from J, the gap between germline ends came to 9 bases. This CDR3 comprises 16 residues. Germline CDR1 reads KGHDR; CDR2 reads SFDVKD. The DNA for the CDR3 is TGTGCCACCAGTGACCCTGTATTCTCTGGGGCCAACGTCCTGACTTTC. The encoded protein is CATSDPVFSGANVLTF.

The V gene is TRBV4-1, the J gene TRBJ1-1; weak D call: TRBD1 (6 bases). Germline V lookup: CDR1 MGHRA, CDR2 YSYEKL. The CDR3 has 18 amino acids. V gave up 1 base and J gave up 1 base, with 19 bases separating them. The CDR3 is CASSQGNYRVEANTEAFF. The CDR3 DNA sequence: TGCGCCAGCAGCCAAGGTAATTACAGGGTCGAGGCGAACACTGAAGCTTTCTTT.

The chain has TRBV18 and TRBJ2-2; D is ambiguous. The CDR3 is 14 residues long. CDR1 is KGHSH, CDR2 LQKENI, per germline. V dropped 6 bases and J dropped 4 bases, with 12 bases sitting between them. The CDR3 reads CASSPQSGTGELFF. The CDR3 DNA reads as TGTGCCAGCTCCCCTCAGTCGGGCACCGGGGAGCTGTTTTTT.

This sequence joins TRBV30 and TRBJ1-2; D gene ambiguous. CDR1 and CDR2 (germline): GTSNPN, SVGIG (reference sequence). The ends were cut back, 0 bases at V and 7 bases at J, with 15 bases in the middle. CDR3 length: 14 amino acids. The DNA for the CDR3 is TGTGCCTGGAGTGTAAAATTGTACGAAGGTGGCTACACCTTC. This codes for CAWSVKLYEGGYTF.

V is TRBV29-1 and J is TRBJ2-3; 10 bases map to TRBD2. The germline V gene has CDR1 SQVTM and CDR2 ANQGSEA. CDR3 size: 16 residues. V lost 6 bases to trimming and J lost 4 bases; unmatched junction nucleotides: 13. The CDR3, as DNA: TGCAGCGTCCCAAACGCGGCTAGCGGGAGTGCAGATACGCAGTATTTT. Translation gives CSVPNAASGSADTQYF.